This entry lists 21 T cell receptor beta chains sequenced from one sample in a study of T cell responses to AZD1222 COVID-19 vaccine. TCRdb keeps only in-frame clones here, not all; method: immunoSEQ multiplex PCR. The table records 95,000 to 100,000 clones, roughly 86% of them present only once. The sample in question was peripheral blood, obtained 28 days after the second AZD1222 dose. All receptors derive from an adult who received the AZD1222 COVID-19 vaccine.

This chain uses TRBV2 with TRBJ1-1; maybe TRBD1 (5 bases). Deletions cut 9 bases from V and 2 bases from J, with 22 bases between. CDR3 length: 16 residues. The V gene's germline CDR1 is SNHLY and CDR2 FYNNEI. CDR3 nucleotides: TGTGCCAGAATGACGGCCGGGGGGACGGCAAACACTGAAGCTTTCTTT. Protein product: CARMTAGGTANTEAFF.

To note about this clone: The sample holds other DNA sequences that translate to the same CDR3. The chain carries TRBV10-1 and TRBJ1-1; D is ambiguous. V was pared by 5 bases and J by 1 base, with 8 bases between. The CDR3 length is 13 residues. Germline V lookup: CDR1 WNHNN, CDR2 SYGVQD (reference sequence). CDR3 in amino acids: CASSQTANTEAFF. The DNA for the CDR3 is TGCGCCAGCAGTCAAACGGCGAACACTGAAGCTTTCTTT.

The chain employs TRBV11-3 and TRBJ2-7; no clear D gene. CDR3 length equals 13 residues. Germline V gene data show CDR1 as SGHNT and CDR2 as YENEEA. V dropped 4 bases and J dropped 2 bases, with 9 bases sitting between them. CDR3 residues: CASSSPGTYEQYF. CDR3 nucleotide sequence: TGTGCCAGCAGCTCCCCCGGCACCTACGAGCAGTACTTC.

The chain joins TRBV27 to TRBJ2-3, with D perhaps matching TRBD2 (5 bases). Germline CDR1 and CDR2: MNHEY and SMNVEV (reference sequence). The CDR3 extends over 12 amino acids. Between the trimmed V and J ends, which lost 8 bases and 7 bases, there was a span of 13 bases. The CDR3 DNA reads as TGTGCCAGCGGACTCCCGGGGTATACGCAGTATTTT. Its translation: CASGLPGYTQYF.

A single count supports this clone. CDR3 residues: CASSRDRGDEQYF. The CDR3 nucleotides are TGTGCCAGCAGCCGCGACAGGGGGGACGAGCAGTACTTC. The rearrangement uses TRBV5-4 and TRBJ2-7; 9 bases are a match to TRBD1. Germline V gene sequence: CDR1 SGHNT, CDR2 YYREEE (reference sequence). CDR3 length: 13 amino acids. V dropped 4 bases and J dropped 5; count of bases not matched to a gene: 4.

In this sample, this clone turned up a few times. V and J are TRBV6-5 and TRBJ2-1; D may match TRBD1 or TRBD2 (5 bases each). This CDR3 is built from 15 residues. Germline lookup yields CDR1 MNHEY and CDR2 SVGAGI. Trimming cost V 6 bases and J 0 bases, with 12 bases left between them. CDR3 bases: TGTGCCAGCAGCGTAGGGACGGTCTCCTACAATGAGCAGTTCTTC. Amino acid sequence: CASSVGTVSYNEQFF.

This clone was detected only once. The chain combines TRBV11-3 with TRBJ2-1; 13 nucleotides agree with TRBD2. This CDR3 is 15 amino acids long. J lost 7 bases, V lost 5 bases, and 5 bases had no gene match. The germline CDR1 and CDR2 sequences are SGHNT and YENEEA. CDR3 bases: TGTGCCAGCAGCCGCACTAGCGGGAGGGGAAATGAGCAGTTCTTC. Encoded protein: CASSRTSGRGNEQFF.

The CDR3 spells CASSPPLTYNEQFF. CDR3 DNA sequence: TGTGCCAGCAGTCCCCCCCTGACCTACAATGAGCAGTTCTTC. V gene TRBV28 combines with J gene TRBJ2-1; no firm D call. The V gene lost 5 bases and the J gene lost 2 bases, with 10 bases spanning the gap. The CDR3 has 14 residues. Germline CDR1 and CDR2: MDHEN and SYDVKM.

The J gene is TRBJ1-3, the V gene TRBV12-3 or TRBV12-4; D uncertain. The CDR3 consists of 12 residues. V shed 5 bases and J shed 0 bases, with 2 bases lying between them. The CDR3 is CASSNSGNTIYF. The CDR3 nucleotides are TGTGCCAGCAGTAACTCTGGAAACACCATATATTTT.

The chain recombines TRBV2 with TRBJ1-1; D gene ambiguous. Trimming cost V 6 bases and J 1 base, with 9 bases left between them. The CDR3 loop spans 13 amino acids. CDR1 and CDR2 from the germline V gene are SNHLY and FYNNEI. For the CDR3, the DNA is TGTGCCAGCAGACGTCGTGGGAACACTGAAGCTTTCTTT. Residues: CASRRRGNTEAFF.

The chain joins TRBV30 to TRBJ2-5, with 7 positions matching TRBD2. The V gene end was trimmed by 0 bases and the J gene end by 2 bases; junction bases not matched to a gene: 18. Per the germline V gene, CDR1 is GTSNPN and CDR2 is SVGIG (reference sequence). This CDR3 contains 19 residues. The CDR3 region has the DNA TGTGCCTGGAGTGTGGGTTGGGTAGCGGGCCCTGAGAGACAAGAGACCCAGTACTTC. It yields the protein CAWSVGWVAGPERQETQYF.

V and J are TRBV2 and TRBJ2-1, with 7 bases identical to TRBD2. CDR1 is SNHLY and CDR2 is FYNNEI in the germline V gene. The CDR3 loop spans 13 amino acids. V lost 11 bases, J lost 5 bases, and 9 bases stayed unmatched. The CDR3 coding sequence is TGTGCCTTCTGGCGGGAGCTCAACAATGAGCAGTTCTTC. Protein sequence: CAFWRELNNEQFF.

A single count supports this clone. The chain has TRBV3-1 (or the pseudogene TRBV3-2) and TRBJ2-3, with TRBD1 matching 7 bases. Germline V gene lookup returns CDR1 LGHDT and CDR2 YNNKEL (reference sequence). The CDR3 loop spans 16 amino acids. V was clipped by 3 bases and J by 5 bases; unmatched bases: 11. DNA for the CDR3: TGTGCCAGCAGCCATGAGGGACAGAATGGGGAAGATACGCAGTATTTT. Translated, it gives CASSHEGQNGEDTQYF.

This chain joins TRBV14 and TRBJ1-4; D is undetermined. Looked up from germline, CDR1 is SGHDN and CDR2 is FVKESK. V shed 7 bases and J shed 7 bases, with 13 bases lying between them. The CDR3 extends over 13 amino acids. CDR3 loop: CASTRGIGEKLFF. CDR3 bases: TGTGCCAGCACCCGCGGGATCGGTGAAAAACTGTTTTTT.

The chain links TRBV3-1 (or the pseudogene TRBV3-2) to TRBJ1-5; D call uncertain. Germline CDR1 LGHDT, CDR2 YNNKEL (reference sequence). The CDR3 contains 14 residues. With 5 bases removed from V and 2 bases from J, the gap between germline ends came to 10 bases. This CDR3 is CASSAGRGNQPQHF. CDR3 coding DNA: TGTGCCAGCAGCGCTGGGAGGGGCAATCAGCCCCAGCATTTT.

The V call is TRBV10-2, the J call TRBJ2-3; weak D call: TRBD2 (6 bases). Trimming removed 4 bases from V and 1 base from J, with 9 bases in between. Germline CDR1 and CDR2: WSHSY and SAAADI. This CDR3 has 14 residues. The CDR3 is CASSVTSGTDTQYF. CDR3 nucleotides: TGCGCCAGCAGTGTGACTAGTGGCACAGATACGCAGTATTTT.

The V and J genes are TRBV19 and TRBJ2-6, with D perhaps TRBD1 (6 bases). The germline V and J ends were trimmed by 2 bases and 0 bases, with 8 bases remaining between them. There are 16 residues in the CDR3. Germline CDR1 is LNHDA and CDR2 is SQIVND (reference sequence). In DNA form, the CDR3 reads TGTGCCAGTAGTATAATGACAGGCTCTGGGGCCAACGTCCTGACTTTC. It translates to CASSIMTGSGANVLTF.

Only one count was recorded for this clone. The chain couples TRBV5-8 to TRBJ2-3; 11 nucleotides align to TRBD2. The CDR3 runs to 16 residues. Per germline, CDR1 SGHTS and CDR2 YDEGEE. The V and J ends lost 1 base and 2 bases, in that order; junction bases with no gene match: 3. CDR3 DNA sequence: TGTGCCAGCAGCTTGTCTAGCGGGAGGCCCACAGATACGCAGTATTTT. Translation gives CASSLSSGRPTDTQYF.

The V gene is TRBV5-1, the J gene TRBJ2-7, with D perhaps given as TRBD1 or TRBD2 (5 bases each). Looked up from germline, CDR1 is SGHRS and CDR2 is YFSETQ. V was clipped by 4 bases and J by 5 bases, with 16 bases between them. This CDR3 has 14 amino acids. CDR3 coding DNA: TGCGCCAGCAGCGGGGGACCCTCCTACGACGAGCAGTACTTC. It yields the protein CASSGGPSYDEQYF.

V is TRBV28 and J is TRBJ2-7; D call uncertain. The V end was cut by 1 base, the J end by 2 bases, with 12 bases between. Per germline, CDR1 MDHEN and CDR2 SYDVKM. The CDR3 covers 15 residues. The CDR3 here is CASSLFVGSPYEQYF. DNA of the CDR3: TGTGCCAGCAGTTTATTTGTAGGCAGTCCCTACGAGCAGTACTTC.

V usage is TRBV5-4 and J usage is TRBJ2-7, with 10 bases fitting TRBD2. Per germline, CDR1 SGHNT and CDR2 YYREEE (reference sequence). CDR3 length: 16 residues. Trimming took 0 bases from V and 2 from J; bases not matched to a gene: 5. The CDR3: CASSLDASGGAYEQYF. CDR3 DNA: TGTGCCAGCAGCTTGGACGCTAGCGGGGGTGCCTACGAGCAGTACTTC.